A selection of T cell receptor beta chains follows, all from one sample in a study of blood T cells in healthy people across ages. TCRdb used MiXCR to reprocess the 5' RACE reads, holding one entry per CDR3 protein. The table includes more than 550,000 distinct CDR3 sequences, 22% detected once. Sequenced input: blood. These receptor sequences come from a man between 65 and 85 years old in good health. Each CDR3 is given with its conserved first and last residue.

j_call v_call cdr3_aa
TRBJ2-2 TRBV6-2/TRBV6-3 CASRPGQKNTGELFF
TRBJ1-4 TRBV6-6 CASGGVFNEKLFF
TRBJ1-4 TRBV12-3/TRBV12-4 CASTKRREEKLFF
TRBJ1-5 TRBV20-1 CSARLGLHQPQHF
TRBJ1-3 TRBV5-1 CASSLLDPENTIYF
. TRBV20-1 CSARDHYNEQFF
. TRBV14 CASSHRTAYEQYF
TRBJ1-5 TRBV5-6 CASSLGRGGLQAQLAQHF
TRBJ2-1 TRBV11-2 CASSFRDRGDEQFF
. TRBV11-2 CASSPATSGRLNEQFF
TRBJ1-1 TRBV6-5 CASRSRGGDTEAFF
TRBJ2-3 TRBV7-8 CASSPTRSSTDTQYF
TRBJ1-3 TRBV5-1 CASSLGTASGNTIYF
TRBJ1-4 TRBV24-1 CATSRGGEKLFF
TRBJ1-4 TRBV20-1 CSARMPGGEKLFF
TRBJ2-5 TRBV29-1 CSARTSGSGETQYF
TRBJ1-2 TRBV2 CASSVLGEGDYGYTF
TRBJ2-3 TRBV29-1 CSVGVPLTDTQYF
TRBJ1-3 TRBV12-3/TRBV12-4 CATMLGQSGNTIYF
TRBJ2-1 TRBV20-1 CSASTGRLDEQFF
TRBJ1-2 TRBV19 CASIPGQSGDGYTF
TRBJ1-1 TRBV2 CASAGRRNTEAFF
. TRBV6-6 CASSSGGLYNEQFF
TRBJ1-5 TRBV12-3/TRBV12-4 CASSRIGGRQPQHF
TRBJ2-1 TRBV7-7 CASSLAQGNEQFF
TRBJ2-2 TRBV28 CASSFPRENTGELFF
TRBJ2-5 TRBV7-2 CASSSILGTNQETQYF
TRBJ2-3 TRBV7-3 CASSFWGPGTTSTDTQYF
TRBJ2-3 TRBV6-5 CASSYLGDTQYF
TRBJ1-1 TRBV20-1 CSATVLQLNTEAFF